The clone carrying this T cell receptor (beta chain) turned up a few times. The antigen remains undetermined. This entry is derived from a study of vaccination and CD4 T cells after COVID-19. Turning to the study itself: Collection of post-vaccine samples followed dose two by a median approximately 69 days, spanning a range of 14 to 241. Control cultures were given a CEFX pool, an HIV-1 Nef pool, or no peptide. Study-wide findings and caveats: SARS-CoV-2-reactive clonotypes rose nonsignificantly, with the median going from around 20 to 38.

The Oncomine TCR Beta short-read assay sequenced DNA from cultured CD4+ T cells. TCRdb passed the PCR reads through MiXCR, listing each CDR3 protein once. The sample shows about 14,000 distinct CDR3 sequences, 28% of them seen only once. Stated treatment: roughly 10-day PBMC culture with coronavirus spike peptide pools or control peptides (ViraFEST assay). ViraFEST used peptide pools to expand antigen-specific T cells before TCR sequencing. With 6 bases removed from V and 3 bases from J, the gap between germline ends came to 14 bases. The CDR3 extends over 13 amino acids. The germline V gene has CDR1 DFQATT and CDR2 SNEGSKA (reference sequence).

The sample was cultured CD4+ T cells from blood. The origin of this receptor is a human donor with COVID-19. This chain connects TRBV20-1 to TRBJ1-2; D perhaps matches TRBD1 (5 bases). CDR3 sequence: CSATQGQYYGYTF. The CDR3 DNA reads TGCAGTGCGACCCAGGGTCAATACTATGGCTACACCTTC.